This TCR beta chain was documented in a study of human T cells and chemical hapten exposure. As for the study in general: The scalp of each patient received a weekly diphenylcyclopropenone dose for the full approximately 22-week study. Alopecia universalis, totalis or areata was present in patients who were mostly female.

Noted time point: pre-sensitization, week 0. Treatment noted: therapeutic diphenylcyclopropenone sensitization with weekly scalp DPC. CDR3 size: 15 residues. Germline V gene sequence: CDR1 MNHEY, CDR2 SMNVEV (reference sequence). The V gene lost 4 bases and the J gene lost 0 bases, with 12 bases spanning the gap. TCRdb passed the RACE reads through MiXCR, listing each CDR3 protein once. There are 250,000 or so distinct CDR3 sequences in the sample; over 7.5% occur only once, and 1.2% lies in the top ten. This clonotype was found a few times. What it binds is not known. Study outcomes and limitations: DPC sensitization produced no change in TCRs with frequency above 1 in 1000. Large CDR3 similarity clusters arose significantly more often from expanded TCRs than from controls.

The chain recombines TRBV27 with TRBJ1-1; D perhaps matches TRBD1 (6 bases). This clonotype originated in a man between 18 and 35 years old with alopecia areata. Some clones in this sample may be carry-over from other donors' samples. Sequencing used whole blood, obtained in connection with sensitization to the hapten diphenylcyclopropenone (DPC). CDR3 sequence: CASSSSGDLNTEAFF. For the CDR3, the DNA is TGTGCCAGCAGTTCGTCAGGGGACTTGAACACTGAAGCTTTCTTT.